Listed below are T cell receptor beta chains from one sample, sequenced in a study of OX40 agonist ivuxolimab in advanced cancers. Method: immunoSEQ multiplex PCR; TCRdb's copy keeps in-frame clones and lacks some. The table has roughly 59,000 clones, roughly 90% seen once. This specimen consisted of CD4+ or CD8+ T cells sorted from blood, obtained in a trial of the OX40 agonist ivuxolimab. The receptor set was obtained from an adult with an advanced solid tumor such as melanoma, head and neck, liver or kidney cancer. CDR3s include the opening cysteine and the closing phenylalanine or tryptophan. A D gene is named only where the DNA matches it firmly. Where a row states a size, it is once, few, many or the class of an expanded clone; other rows omit it.

abundance	v_gene	j_gene	d_gene	CDR3nt	CDR3aa
-	TRBV14	TRBJ1-2	-	TGTGCCAGCAGCCAAGTCGGGTTGGGCTACACCTTC	CASSQVGLGYTF
-	TRBV9	TRBJ2-3	-	TGTGCCAGCAGCGTAGTTGGTGCAGATACGCAGTATTTT	CASSVVGADTQYF
once	TRBV28	TRBJ2-3	-	TGTGCCAGCATCCCCCAGGGGGGCCAGGGCACAGATACGCAGTATTTT	CASIPQGGQGTDTQYF
once	TRBV28	TRBJ1-1	TRBD1	TGTGCCAGCAGTCCCTACCTTCCGGGACAGGGAATTCACACTGAAGCTTTCTTT	CASSPYLPGQGIHTEAFF
-	TRBV7-9	TRBJ2-7	TRBD2	TGTGCCAGCAGCTTAGGGGGGGGGACCCGCTCCTACGAGCAGTACTTC	CASSLGGGTRSYEQYF
-	TRBV28	TRBJ1-1	-	TGTGCCAGCAGTTCCGGGGAGGGTCACACTGAAGCTTTCTTT	CASSSGEGHTEAFF
-	TRBV19	TRBJ1-4	-	TGTGCCAGTAGGCCCCAGGGCCAGCTTAATGAAAAACTGTTTTTT	CASRPQGQLNEKLFF
-	TRBV29-1	TRBJ2-3	-	TGCAGCGTTGGTGGGGTGGTCACAGATACGCAGTATTTT	CSVGGVVTDTQYF
-	TRBV28	TRBJ2-3	TRBD1	TGTGCCAGCAGTTTCCCGACAGGGGGCACAGATACGCAGTATTTT	CASSFPTGGTDTQYF
-	TRBV29-1	TRBJ2-7	-	TGCAGCGTTGTGGCAGGGGCGACCTACGAGCAGTACTTC	CSVVAGATYEQYF
-	TRBV14	TRBJ1-1	-	TGTGCCAGCAGCCAGTCTAGACCGAACACTGAAGCTTTCTTT	CASSQSRPNTEAFF
few	TRBV16	TRBJ1-6	-	TGTGCCAGCAGCCAAGGGTTCACCACCCCCTCCCTCCACTTT	CASSQGFTTPSLHF
-	TRBV6-5	TRBJ1-2	-	TGTGCCAGCAACCCGTCGGGGGGCTCGTCTGGCTACACCTTC	CASNPSGGSSGYTF
-	TRBV9	TRBJ2-1	-	TGTGCCAGCAGCGTAATCGGAGACAGAGGAAGCAATGAGCAGTTCTTC	CASSVIGDRGSNEQFF
once	TRBV28	TRBJ2-1	TRBD1	TGTGCCAGTGGGTTGGGGACAGGGAGCTCCTACAATGAGCAGTTCTTC	CASGLGTGSSYNEQFF